This T cell receptor (beta chain) was identified in a study of a mutant IDH1 vaccine in newly diagnosed glioma. Overall study results and limits: Top-clonotype changes in peripheral T cells seemed unrelated to pseudoprogression.

To note about this clone: Its antigen is unknown.

The repertoire was sequenced with immunoSEQ multiplex PCR; TCRdb's copy has only in-frame clones and lacks some. The data contain about 40,000 clones, 84% of them singletons. Time point noted: week 11, during vaccination. Each dose delivered 300 ug of mutant IDH1 20-mer peptide subcutaneously with imiquimod. CDR1 and CDR2 from the germline V gene are SGHTA and FQGNSA. The V and J ends lost 6 bases and 6 bases, in that order; junction bases with no gene match: 8. CDR3 length: 14 amino acids. The chain recombines TRBV7-2 with TRBJ2-7, with 10 bases matching TRBD2. This clonotype originated in a man aged 35 to 55 with glioma. The specimen was PBMCs, collected from a glioma patient whose treatment included an IDH1 peptide vaccine. In nucleotides, the CDR3 is TGTGCCAGCAGTTCTCTAGCGGGGGCTTTCGAGCAGTACTTC. Translated, it gives CASSSLAGAFEQYF.